This T cell receptor (beta chain) emerged from a study of tumor and adjacent non-tumor tissue in lung cancer. Study findings and constraints: Tumor repertoires had a smaller top 100 clone share than normal lung. TCR diversity was significantly greater in tumor than normal lung tissue. Patients with more diverse tumor TCRs had worse survival.

As regards this clonotype: Its antigen is still unknown.

A modified ARM-PCR protocol with three rounds of nested PCR amplified TCRbeta. TCRdb reprocessed the multiplex PCR reads via MiXCR and lists one record per CDR3 protein. The sample lists about 200,000 distinct CDR3 sequences; 71% were seen once. The template was RNA from unsorted bulk tissue. Chemotherapy-naive patients with new lung cancer underwent thoracic surgery in China, August–November 2014. The receptor comes from a man in his 60s with non-small cell lung cancer. Sequenced: lung tumor tissue.

CDR3 nucleotides: TGTGCCATCAGGGGACAGGGTGATGAGCAGTACTTC. This sequence encodes CAIRGQGDEQYF. This chain uses TRBV10-3 with TRBJ2-7, with 9 positions matching TRBD1. The germline V gene has CDR1 ENHRY and CDR2 SYGVKD. There are 12 residues in the CDR3. Trimming cost V 6 bases and J 7 bases; bases outside gene matches: 4.